The rows below give T cell receptor beta chains drawn from one sample of a study of shared T cell receptors in the human thymus. Clones were sequenced by immunoSEQ multiplex PCR, and TCRdb holds only the in-frame ones, with some missing. This table holds some 640,000 clones, about 89% found once. The same data also contributed to another study, on human thymus T cells.

The specimen sequenced was thymocytes. Receptor source: a boy under two years old with a congenital heart defect. The CDR3 runs from the conserved cysteine through the conserved F or W. Fields, in order: CDR3 DNA, CDR3 protein, V gene, clone size, J gene, D gene. The D gene is left open where the match is weak. Size is omitted from some rows. Given values are once, few, many or a class for expanded clones.

cdr3_nt: TGTGCCAGCAGCCAGGGGACAGGGCGCCACAAAGCTTTCTTT
cdr3_aa: CASSQGTGRHKAFF
v_call: TRBV4-2
clone_size: -
j_call: TRBJ1-1
d_call: TRBD1

cdr3_nt: TGTGCCAGCAGAATCACGGACAGGGGGGAACAAGAGACCCAGTACTTC
cdr3_aa: CASRITDRGEQETQYF
v_call: TRBV28
clone_size: -
j_call: TRBJ2-5
d_call: TRBD1

cdr3_nt: TGCGCCAGCAGCCAAGAAACAGGGGGGGACTCCTACGAGCAGTACTTC
cdr3_aa: CASSQETGGDSYEQYF
v_call: TRBV4-1
clone_size: -
j_call: TRBJ2-7
d_call: -

cdr3_nt: TGTGCCAGCAGCCTTAATCAGGGGGCTGAGGAAAAACTGTTTTTT
cdr3_aa: CASSLNQGAEEKLFF
v_call: TRBV7-6
clone_size: once
j_call: TRBJ1-4
d_call: TRBD1

cdr3_nt: TGTGCTAGTGGTGCGGACACTGATAGCAATCAGCCCCAGCATTTT
cdr3_aa: CASGADTDSNQPQHF
v_call: TRBV12-5
clone_size: once
j_call: TRBJ1-5
d_call: -

cdr3_nt: TGTGCCAGCAGTTCCCACAGGGGGCGCCTCGCTGGAAACACCATATATTTT
cdr3_aa: CASSSHRGRLAGNTIYF
v_call: TRBV28
clone_size: -
j_call: TRBJ1-3
d_call: TRBD1

cdr3_nt: TGTGCCTGGGGACCACAGGGGGAAGAGCAGTACTTC
cdr3_aa: CAWGPQGEEQYF
v_call: TRBV30
clone_size: -
j_call: TRBJ2-7
d_call: TRBD1

cdr3_nt: TGTGCCAGCAGCCAAGATGAGTGGGACAGGGAATTGAGGGATTATAATTCACCCCTCCACTTT
cdr3_aa: CASSQDEWDRELRDYNSPLHF
v_call: TRBV14
clone_size: once
j_call: TRBJ1-6
d_call: TRBD1

cdr3_nt: TGTGCCAGCAGGACGATCGACAGGGAGATAAGGGATGAGCAGTTCTTC
cdr3_aa: CASRTIDREIRDEQFF
v_call: TRBV5-5
clone_size: -
j_call: TRBJ2-1
d_call: TRBD1

cdr3_nt: TGTGCCAGCAGCGTACTCCCGGGACTATTCCAATATACGCAGTATTTT
cdr3_aa: CASSVLPGLFQYTQYF
v_call: TRBV28
clone_size: -
j_call: TRBJ2-3
d_call: TRBD2

cdr3_nt: TGTGCCAGCAGCCAGGGACTAGCGGGAGCAACTAGCACAGATACGCAGTATTTT
cdr3_aa: CASSQGLAGATSTDTQYF
v_call: TRBV5-4
clone_size: -
j_call: TRBJ2-3
d_call: TRBD2

cdr3_nt: TGCGCCAGCACCCAAGGCGGAAGCTACACCTTC
cdr3_aa: CASTQGGSYTF
v_call: TRBV23-1
clone_size: -
j_call: TRBJ1-2
d_call: -

cdr3_nt: TGCGCCAGCAGCCAAGATCTCCCGCAGCCCCAGCATTTT
cdr3_aa: CASSQDLPQPQHF
v_call: TRBV4-3
clone_size: -
j_call: TRBJ1-5
d_call: -

cdr3_nt: TGTGCCAGCAGCTCCCCCCTAGCGGCTCGCACAGATACGCAGTATTTT
cdr3_aa: CASSSPLAARTDTQYF
v_call: TRBV7-2
clone_size: -
j_call: TRBJ2-3
d_call: TRBD2

cdr3_nt: TGTGCCAGCAGTTTTTACAGGGTGGCCCCAATTGAGCAGTTCTTC
cdr3_aa: CASSFYRVAPIEQFF
v_call: TRBV28
clone_size: -
j_call: TRBJ2-1
d_call: -

cdr3_nt: TGCGCCAGCAGTGAAGCGGGGGCTCCTACAACAGATACGCAGTATTTT
cdr3_aa: CASSEAGAPTTDTQYF
v_call: TRBV10-1
clone_size: -
j_call: TRBJ2-3
d_call: TRBD2

cdr3_nt: TGTGCCAGCAGCCCACGGGGGGCATTGGGGAACACTGAAGCTTTCTTT
cdr3_aa: CASSPRGALGNTEAFF
v_call: TRBV9
clone_size: -
j_call: TRBJ1-1
d_call: -

cdr3_nt: TGTGCCAGCAGCTCTAGCGTTGGATTCTACAATGAGCAGTTCTTC
cdr3_aa: CASSSSVGFYNEQFF
v_call: TRBV6-6
clone_size: few
j_call: TRBJ2-1
d_call: -

cdr3_nt: TGTGCCAGCAGCAACCGGACAGGCTGGCACTATGGCTACACCTTC
cdr3_aa: CASSNRTGWHYGYTF
v_call: TRBV9
clone_size: -
j_call: TRBJ1-2
d_call: TRBD1

cdr3_nt: TGTGCCATCAGTGAGTCGACAGGCGTGGGGCCCCAGCATTTT
cdr3_aa: CAISESTGVGPQHF
v_call: TRBV10-3
clone_size: -
j_call: TRBJ1-5
d_call: -